This TCR beta chain was retrieved from a study of cytomegalovirus exposure and HLA in healthy donors (dated by TCRdb to 2016 to 2017). At the level of the whole study: In an earlier analysis of 450 to 750 of the donors, 276 Gb of sequence data and 90 million to 130 million unique TCR beta sequences from about 190 million T cells were reported. The aim of the study was to test whether cataloging public T cell receptors could identify signatures of past pathogen exposure. Among the roughly 390 genotyped donors, approximately 81% belonged to the genetic ancestry cluster associated with self-reported Caucasian donors. In a later genetic analysis, genome-wide SNP genotypes for about three fifths of the 666 donors were used, and that subset was treated as a discovery cohort. The T cell repertoires of 670 or so subjects were profiled by immunosequencing and related to cytomegalovirus serostatus. To decide whether each TCR beta V gene segment behaved as functional or pseudogenic, an earlier analysis of some 580 of the donors relied on high-throughput TCR beta sequencing. The later analysis used no new phenotypic data to find candidate immune exposures, relying instead on TCR beta sequences and their occurrence across donors. Four or five DR-DQ haplotypes were handled as single units for association and clustering, since linkage in the cohort was strong. Donor age, sex, ethnicity and CMV serostatus were compiled together with the repertoire data. All discovery cohort repertoires had been generated on a single sequencing platform. A separate validation cohort of over 95 different subjects was used in addition to the 666-subject first cohort. To study patterns of TCR occurrence, a later analysis re-analyzed previously published TCR beta repertoires from hundreds of donors and added high-resolution HLA genotyping. An early release covering roughly 600 HLA-typed donors comprised approximately 300 gigabases of sequencing data and tens of millions of unique TCR sequences. To predict cytomegalovirus infection status, the study combined high-throughput TCR immunosequencing, statistical association of individual TCRs with disease status, and machine learning. Among 300 to 500 genotyped donors of the cohort, an average of approximately 220,000 unique TCR beta nucleotide sequences was sequenced per donor, of which 15% to 20% were non-productive. Class I and class II HLA loci were covered by the typing at four-digit resolution. Typing coverage differed by locus: A, B, C, DRB1 and DQB1 were typed in roughly 620-630 donors, DQA1 in about 560, DPA1 in some 600, and DPB1 in 400 to 490.

Library generation was performed with the immunoSEQ multiplex PCR assay. For the multiplex PCR, a mixture combining 60 forward primers for TCR Vbeta segments and 13 reverse primers for TCR Jbeta segments was used. A multiplex PCR assay on genomic DNA amplified the CDR3 region of rearranged TCR beta genes. The amplified TCR beta libraries were sequenced on the Illumina HiSeq System as 87-base-pair reads. Regarding the original processing steps: Across the 670 or so repertoires, a later analysis counted approximately 83 million unique TCR beta chains, some 11 million of which were shared by at least two donors. A nearest-neighbor algorithm error-corrected the raw reads and collapsed the reads into unique sequences, merging closely related sequences to remove PCR and sequencing errors. Alignment of CDR3 sequences to IMGT reference sequences was used to assign V, D and J gene segments. Each retained sequence needed at least a six-nucleotide match to both a V gene segment and a J gene segment. A rearrangement was called productive if the CDR3 had no stop codons and remained in frame with V and J, and every other rearrangement was called non-productive. CDR3 was defined according to IMGT convention as the region running from the second conserved V-encoded cysteine to the conserved J-encoded phenylalanine. Sequences without an unambiguous match to a single V gene segment were excluded from the earlier analysis of a few hundred of the donors. In an earlier analysis of several hundred of the donors, a V segment was called functional when productive rearrangements were above 56.7%, and segregating when the standard deviation between donors exceeded 5%. A statistical classification framework was developed to diagnose cytomegalovirus status using the catalog of TCR beta chain sequences. In a later analysis, V and J genes were assigned by comparing TCR nucleotide sequences against IMGT/GENE-DB human TR gene sequences. The TCRdist pipeline was used in a later analysis to assign CDR3 sequences and most-parsimonious VDJ recombination scenarios. A later analysis defined each TCR beta chain by its CDR3 amino acid sequence plus V-gene family, and excluded reads lacking a unique V-gene family. A later analysis removed 550 to 700 highly shared, low-generation-probability nucleotide sequences to deal with suspected cross-contamination and a sequencing artifact. A later analysis calculated a clonal expansion index for each public chain from normalized within-repertoire ranks of inferred template counts. In a later analysis, generation probabilities were computed with a VDJ recombination model fitted to out-of-frame rearrangements, and the resulting probabilities were checked against IGoR. In a later analysis, hypergeometric tests were used to score TCR-TCR, TCR-HLA and TCR-CMV co-occurrence, with a repertoire-size bias correction applied to TCR pairs. False discovery rates were estimated in a later analysis by permuting HLA or CMV assignments 20 times. In a later analysis, co-occurring TCRs were grouped with DBSCAN, and TCRdist sequence similarity was added when clustering was performed within HLA-allele-positive subsets. Co-occurrence clustering excluded repertoires with fewer than 30,000 or more than 120,000 public chains, plus five with anomalous nucleotide sharing. TCRdb limited this immuneACCESS table to in-frame rearrangements with V and J called. A share of clones is missing; checked studies link under half to unresolved V genes, and the rest is unexplained. V, J and clone size are taken as reported in that table, and D and trimming were inferred from the DNA itself. Recorded for this sample are around 100,000 clones; 82% of them occurred a single time. The ten largest clones represent approximately 2.7% of the sample.

With regard to this clone: Its antigen is unknown. No per-base quality is available; no much larger clone lies one base away.

The cohort comprised 670 or so healthy bone marrow donors. Cohort members were all nominally healthy when sampled, although unrecorded immune exposures were likely present. The donor tested CMV seronegative, placing the donor among the roughly 400 seronegative members of the cohort. Each donor provided a peripheral blood sample, and peripheral blood mononuclear cells were used for TCR beta sequencing. Genomic DNA was extracted from the blood cell samples with the Qiagen DNeasy Blood Extraction Kit. Points the paper makes about the study in general: Linkage disequilibrium might explain the correlated functional status among segregating V segments, but an unknown experimental factor could not be ruled out. A later genetic analysis reported fewer N-insertions in productive TCRs among donors in an Asian-associated ancestry cluster than the roughly 700-donor mean. Most TCR sequences were seen in very few donors, while some public TCRs were found in many individuals. In vitro tests confirmed that a few of the cytomegalovirus-associated TCR beta chains recognize cytomegalovirus antigens. In an earlier analysis of about 540 of the donors, most TCR beta V segments were observed in productive rearrangements about 87% or about 30% of the time, broadly matching IMGT annotations. HLA typing was unavailable for some donors at each locus, so association tests used only the typed subset. Because counts were too low, roughly 18 rarely observed V segments, including chromosome 9 orphons, were left out of the earlier analysis of over 550 of the donors. In this cohort, only TCR beta chains were sequenced, and detectable features were limited by the absence of alpha or paired-chain data. A further reported finding was that TCR beta sequences accurately predicted the HLA-A and HLA-B alleles for most subjects in the first cohort. For the cohort, immune exposure information was limited to CMV serostatus. In a later analysis, around 17,000 TCR beta sequences were associated with specific HLA alleles at a false discovery rate of 0.05. Assigning TCR associations to individual alleles was difficult when HLA alleles, especially DR and DQ, strongly co-occurred. According to a later analysis, most CMV-associated TCR beta chains appeared to be HLA-restricted, and the HLA associations seemed to be driven largely by CMV exposure. A later analysis found that HLA-associated TCR beta chains were more clonally expanded and had lower generation probabilities than equally common non-associated chains. A cluster of highly shared sequence variants was judged likely to represent a technical artifact of the sequencing pipeline. Roughly uniform sequencing depth across donors was assumed in presence/absence analyses, although this assumption may not hold. Cytomegalovirus status was reported to be diagnosed by the classifier with high specificity and sensitivity in both the original and validation cohorts. A later analysis reported that several top co-occurrence clusters appeared linked to parvovirus B19, influenza, CMV and Epstein-Barr virus. A later analysis found that TCR association rates varied across HLA loci, with DRB1 alleles showing the most associated TCRs and HLA-C alleles the fewest. The study listed 150 to 200 TCR beta chains as associated with cytomegalovirus. An association between a missense DCLRE1C variant and V-gene and J-gene trimming of TCR beta chains was found in a later genetic analysis and replicated in an independent cohort. It was suggested by the authors that the approach could potentially be generalized to other disease states and immunological phenotypes.

Sequences were obtained from PBMCs. The TCR sequence derives from a woman aged 18-29 years in good health and CMV-seronegative.

At the DNA level, the sequence is TGTGCCAGCAGTTCGACAGGACTTAATGAAAAACTGTTTTTT. The translation is CASSSTGLNEKLFF. This chain joins TRBV28 to TRBJ1-4; possibly the D gene is TRBD1, per 6 matching bases. From the germline V gene, CDR1 is MDHEN and CDR2 is SYDVKM. There are 14 amino acids in the CDR3, from cysteine to phenylalanine inclusive. Only CDR3 DNA remains: 42 bases, in frame from the first base. At the junction V is shortened by 4 bases and J by 4 bases, with 10 bases in between.